This T cell receptor beta chain was observed in a study of blood T cell repertoires in COVID-19. For the study at large: The United States, Italy and Spain were the sources of the acute and convalescent COVID-19 samples. PBMCs, B-cell-depleted T cells, or T cells were the source of the cDNA or gDNA that made up the material.

In the authors' methods: It was from reference gene primer amplification that nucleated cell counts were estimated. Only in-frame clones appear in the TCRdb table, and some are missing; sequencing was by immunoSEQ multiplex PCR. The DNA gave D and trimming, while V, J and clone size come from that table. The sample records roughly 190,000 clones, around 80% being singletons. Input material: peripheral blood. The TCR originated in a man aged 25 to 45 with active or convalescent COVID-19.

CDR3 in DNA: TGTGCCAGCAGCCTCGGACTAACGGCTTACAATGAGCAGTTCTTC. Translated: CASSLGLTAYNEQFF. The chain employs TRBV3-1 (or the pseudogene TRBV3-2) and TRBJ2-1; weak D call: TRBD2 (6 bases). Germline values: CDR1 LGHDT, CDR2 YNNKEL (reference sequence). The CDR3 consists of 15 residues. V lost 4 bases and J lost 4, with 14 bases in between.